These 9 T cell receptor beta chains came from one sample sequenced in a study of patients and donors after allogeneic stem cell transplantation. MiXCR was run by TCRdb on the RT-PCR reads, yielding one entry per CDR3 protein. The sample lists 190,000 or so distinct CDR3 sequences; around 40% were seen once. Sequences were obtained from blood, either unsorted or a sorted T cell fraction (not recorded which). These receptors all come from a human donor who was either an allogeneic HSCT recipient or a stem cell or donor lymphocyte infusion donor (not recorded which). It is not recorded whose cells these are; they may come from a transplant donor.

Only one count was recorded for this clonotype. This chain uses TRBV20-1 with TRBJ2-2; either TRBD1 or TRBD2 may fit D (6 bases each). The length of the CDR3 is 14 residues. Germline loops: CDR1 DFQATT, CDR2 SNEGSKA (reference sequence). V lost 6 bases to trimming and J lost 0 bases, with 11 bases between them. The CDR3: CSAGRGANTGELFF. In nucleotides, the CDR3 is TGCAGTGCCGGTAGGGGGGCGAACACCGGGGAGCTGTTTTTT.

This clonotype was counted only a few times. CDR3 DNA sequence: TGTGCCAGCAGCCCCCACGGAGGGGCGAATTCCAAAAACATTCAGTACTTC. Protein sequence: CASSPHGGANSKNIQYF. The chain joins TRBV9 to TRBJ2-4; a possible D gene is TRBD2 (6 bases). Trimming removed 4 bases at V and 2 bases at J, with 19 bases between. Germline V gives CDR1 SGDLS, CDR2 YYNGEE. CDR3 length: 17 residues.

This clonotype came up a few times. The chain joins TRBV4-3 to TRBJ1-2, with TRBD1 identical over 9 bases. Germline V gene lookup returns CDR1 LGHNA and CDR2 YSLEER. V lost 3 bases, J lost 4 bases, and 6 bases stayed unmatched. CDR3 length: 15 amino acids. The CDR3 sequence: CASSQGQGGGYGYTF. In DNA, the CDR3 is TGCGCCAGCAGCCAGGGACAGGGAGGCGGCTATGGCTACACCTTC.

In DNA, the CDR3 is TGTGCCAGCAGCCAGACCTTGGCGACAGCCTTGAACTATGGCTACACCTTC. Protein product: CASSQTLATALNYGYTF. The genes are TRBV4-2 and TRBJ1-2, with D maybe TRBD1 (5 bases). The CDR3 extends over 17 amino acids. Trimming took off 3 bases at V and 2 bases at J, with 19 bases between the two ends. Germline V gene lookup returns CDR1 LGHNA and CDR2 YNFKEQ.

The rearrangement joins TRBV5-5 to TRBJ2-2, with TRBD2 matching over 8 bases. J gave up 5 bases and V 2 bases, and 8 bases lay outside the gene matches. The V gene's germline CDR1 is SGHKS and CDR2 YYEKEE (reference sequence). There are 16 residues in the CDR3. The CDR3 region has the DNA TGTGCCAGCAGCTTTCTTCCGGGGGGGACGACCGGGGAGCTGTTTTTT. Translating it yields CASSFLPGGTTGELFF. Full variable domain (outside the CDR3, taken from reference TRBV5-5 and TRBJ2-2): DAGVTQSPTHLIKTRGQQVTLRCSPISGHKSVSWYQQVLGQGPQFIFQYYEKEERGRGNFPDRFSARQFPNYSSELNVNALLLGDSALYLCASSFLPGGTTGELFFGEGSRLTVL.

The genes are TRBV11-2 and TRBJ2-1; 9 bases line up with TRBD1. The germline gives CDR1 SGHAT, CDR2 FQNNGV. V gave up 0 bases and J gave up 2 bases; unmatched junction bases: 5. The CDR3 sequence is 17 residues long. Here the CDR3 DNA reads TGTGCCAGCAGCTTAGACCCGACAGGGGGTACCTACAATGAGCAGTTCTTC. This gives the protein CASSLDPTGGTYNEQFF. Filled out from reference TRBV11-2 and TRBJ2-1, the complete variable domain reads EAGVAQSPRYKIIEKRQSVAFWCNPISGHATLYWYQQILGQGPKLLIQFQNNGVVDDSQLPKDRFSAERLKGVDSTLKIQPAKLEDSAVYLCASSLDPTGGTYNEQFFGPGTRLTVL.

The chain links TRBV28 to TRBJ1-6, with TRBD1 as a possible D gene (5 bases). The CDR3 extends over 16 amino acids. With 4 bases removed from V and 0 bases from J, the gap between germline ends came to 10 bases. In germline, CDR1 is MDHEN, CDR2 SYDVKM. As DNA, the CDR3 is TGTGCCAGCAGTTCAAATAGGGGCTCCTATAATTCACCCCTCCACTTT. The encoded protein is CASSSNRGSYNSPLHF. The full variable domain, with the rest looked up from reference TRBV28 and TRBJ1-6, is DVKVTQSSRYLVKRTGEKVFLECVQDMDHENMFWYRQDPGLGLRLIYFSYDVKMKEKGDIPEGYSVSREKKERFSLILESASTNQTSMYLCASSSNRGSYNSPLHFGNGTRLTVT.

There are a few counts of this clonotype. The CDR3 loop reads CASSQATGGGYTF. DNA for the CDR3: TGTGCCAGCAGCCAAGCGACGGGAGGAGGCTACACCTTC. The gene calls are TRBV4-2 and TRBJ1-2; unclear D gene. Germline CDR1 reads LGHNA; CDR2 reads YNFKEQ. The CDR3 consists of 13 residues. V lost 1 base to trimming and J lost 8 bases, with 11 bases between them.

V and J are TRBV10-3 and TRBJ2-3; TRBD2 might be the D (7 bases). With 10 bases removed from V and 2 bases from J, the gap between germline ends came to 16 bases. Per the germline V gene, CDR1 is ENHRY and CDR2 is SYGVKD. This CDR3 is 14 amino acids long. The DNA for the CDR3 is TGTGCCACCCGGGGGGCGTACCCCACAGATACGCAGTATTTT. This encodes CATRGAYPTDTQYF.